This is a list of T cell receptor beta chains from one sample in a study of shared clonotypes between healthy human individuals. Method: immunoSEQ multiplex PCR; TCRdb's copy keeps in-frame clones and lacks some. The data hold about 2.1 million clones, with just under 95% observed a single time. Sequencing was carried out using naive CD8+ T cells from PBMCs. Receptor source: a man between 18 and 35 years old in good health. Some clones in this sample may be carry-over from other donors' samples. CDR3s include the opening cysteine and the closing phenylalanine or tryptophan. A D gene is named only where the DNA matches it firmly. A clone size is listed for some rows: how often the clone was seen (once, few, many), or a class if it is expanded.

d_call j_call clone_size v_call cdr3_nt cdr3_aa
TRBD2 TRBJ2-3 . TRBV28 TGTGCCAGCAGTCCCCGACTAGCGGGAGGTAGAGTTTTACCCACAGATACGCAGTATTTT CASSPRLAGGRVLPTDTQYF
. TRBJ2-7 . TRBV29-1 TGCAGCGTCCGCGGCGGGGGCGAAATGTACGAGCAGTACTTC CSVRGGGEMYEQYF
. TRBJ2-7 . TRBV27 TGTGCCAGCAGTGACACCGGGACAAGGTACGAGCAGTACTTC CASSDTGTRYEQYF
TRBD1 TRBJ1-5 . TRBV7-9 TGTGCCAGCAGCTTAGTGACAGGGGGGTTTGTGGAGCCCCAGCATTTT CASSLVTGGFVEPQHF
. TRBJ2-7 once TRBV4-3 TGCGCCAGCAGCCAAGATTGGCGGGGCGCCTACGAGCAGTACTTC CASSQDWRGAYEQYF
TRBD1 TRBJ2-7 once TRBV6-5 TGTGCCAGCAGTGACGGACAGGGGTGGGAGCAGTACTTC CASSDGQGWEQYF
. TRBJ2-1 . TRBV5-4 TGTGCCAGCAGCTTGAAACGGGAGCTTTACAATGAGCAGTTCTTC CASSLKRELYNEQFF
. TRBJ2-3 . TRBV7-9 TGTGCCAGCAGCCACGAACGGGCCCATCGGGCAGATACGCAGTATTTT CASSHERAHRADTQYF
. TRBJ2-1 . TRBV29-1 TGCAGCGTTGAGGGAGGCGGGATAAACTACAATGAGCAGTTCTTC CSVEGGGINYNEQFF
TRBD1 TRBJ2-7 . TRBV7-3 TGTGCCAGCAGAAAGGACAGGGTGCACGAGCAGTACTTC CASRKDRVHEQYF
. TRBJ1-1 few TRBV30 TGTGCCCGCAGGGAGGGGACTGAAGCTTTCTTT CARREGTEAFF
TRBD1 TRBJ2-1 . TRBV27 TGTGCCAGCAGTGGACAGGGGGCGTACAATGAGCAGTTCTTC CASSGQGAYNEQFF
TRBD2 TRBJ2-4 . TRBV7-6 TGTGCCAGCAGCTTAGCACGGGGGGGACTAGCGGGAGAGAAAAACATTCAGTACTTC CASSLARGGLAGEKNIQYF
. TRBJ2-7 . TRBV27 TGTGCCAGCAGTTTGGGCACAGGGAGCTCCTACGAGCAGTACTTC CASSLGTGSSYEQYF
. TRBJ2-7 . TRBV4-1 TGCGCCAGCAGCCAAGAGTCCGGGACGCCCTCCTACGAGCAGTACTTC CASSQESGTPSYEQYF
. TRBJ2-7 . TRBV25-1 TGTGCCAGCAGTGAATCAGGGCCGACCTACGAGCAGTACTTC CASSESGPTYEQYF
. TRBJ2-5 . TRBV6-5 TGTGCCAGCAGTTACTCATCTTGGGGCCAAGAGACCCAGTACTTC CASSYSSWGQETQYF
TRBD1 TRBJ1-2 . TRBV6-1 TGTGCCAGCAGTGCCGAACGGACAGGGCATTCGGACTACACCTTC CASSAERTGHSDYTF
. TRBJ2-3 . TRBV5-1 TGCGCCAGCAGCTTGGAAGCGGGCACAGATACGCAGTATTTT CASSLEAGTDTQYF
TRBD2 TRBJ2-7 . TRBV7-2 TGTGCCAGCAGCTCCAGCGGGAGGGGAGGCGAGCAGTACTTC CASSSSGRGGEQYF
. TRBJ2-3 . TRBV10-2 TGCGCCAGCAGTGAGTTTCGTCCCACAGATACGCAGTATTTT CASSEFRPTDTQYF
. TRBJ2-7 . TRBV27 TGTGCCAGCAGTTTTGCTAGTCCTTACACCTACGAGCAGTACTTC CASSFASPYTYEQYF
. TRBJ1-1 . TRBV4-1 TGCGCCAGCAGCGATCAGGGGTACAACACTGAAGCTTTCTTT CASSDQGYNTEAFF
TRBD2 TRBJ2-7 . TRBV7-9 TGTGCCAGCAGCCCAACCCACCTTAGCGGGAGAGGGTACGAGCAGTACTTC CASSPTHLSGRGYEQYF
. TRBJ2-7 . TRBV5-1 TGCGCCAGCAGCTTGGGACACCTCTACGAGCAGTACTTC CASSLGHLYEQYF
. TRBJ2-1 . TRBV15 TGTGCCACCAGCAGAGATGAAAGGGCAGTTGATGAGCAGTTCTTC CATSRDERAVDEQFF
. TRBJ2-5 . TRBV9 TGTGCCAGCAGCAAAGGGACCACTGGTGGGGAGACCCAGTACTTC CASSKGTTGGETQYF